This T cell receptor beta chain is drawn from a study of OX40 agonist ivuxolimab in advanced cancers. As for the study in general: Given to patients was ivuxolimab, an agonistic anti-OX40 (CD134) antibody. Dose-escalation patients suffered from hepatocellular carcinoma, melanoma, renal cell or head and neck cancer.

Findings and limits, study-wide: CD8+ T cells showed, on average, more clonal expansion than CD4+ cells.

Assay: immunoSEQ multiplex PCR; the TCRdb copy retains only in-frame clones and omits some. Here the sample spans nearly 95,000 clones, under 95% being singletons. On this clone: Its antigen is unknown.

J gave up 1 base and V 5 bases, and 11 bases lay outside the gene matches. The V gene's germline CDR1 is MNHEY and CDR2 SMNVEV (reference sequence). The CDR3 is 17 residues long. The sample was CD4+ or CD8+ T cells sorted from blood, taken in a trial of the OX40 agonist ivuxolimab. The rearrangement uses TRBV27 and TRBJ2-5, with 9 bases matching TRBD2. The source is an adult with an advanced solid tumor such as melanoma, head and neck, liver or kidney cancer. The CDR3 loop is CASSLILAGVLQETQYF. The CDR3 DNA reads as TGTGCCAGCAGTCTGATCTTAGCGGGAGTGCTCCAAGAGACCCAGTACTTC.